A single sample gave rise to the 29 T cell receptor beta chains below, sequenced in a study of cytomegalovirus exposure and HLA in healthy donors. Primers included in the PCR were 60 Vbeta and 13 Jbeta primers. The assay was immunoSEQ multiplex PCR, and TCRdb's table has in-frame clones only and misses some. This table has some 150,000 clones, roughly 75% appearing once. The sample taken for sequencing was PBMCs. These receptors all stem from a man in his forties or fifties in good health and CMV-seronegative.

This sequence joins TRBV2 and TRBJ2-5, with 7 bases identical to TRBD1. Germline CDR1 is SNHLY and CDR2 is FYNNEI. This CDR3 has 14 residues. V lost 3 bases and J lost 4; bases outside the gene matches: 5. CDR3 coding DNA: TGTGCCAGCAGTGATTCAGGGGGATCAGAGACCCAGTACTTC. It codes for CASSDSGGSETQYF.

The V gene is TRBV7-3, the J gene TRBJ2-3; D gene unclear. Per germline, CDR1 SGHTA and CDR2 FQGTGA. With 0 bases removed from V and 5 bases from J, the gap between germline ends came to 12 bases. The CDR3 is 15 amino acids. CDR3 amino acids: CASSLTLVSGDTQYF. The CDR3 nucleotides read TGTGCCAGCAGCTTAACGTTAGTATCCGGAGATACGCAGTATTTT.

CDR3 sequence (DNA): TGTGCCAGCAGTGTTGGACTAGGACAAGAGACCCAGTACTTC. Translated: CASSVGLGQETQYF. This chain uses TRBV6-1 with TRBJ2-5; TRBD2 aligns across 7 bases. Per the germline V gene, CDR1 is MNHNS and CDR2 is SASEGT. The CDR3 is made up of 14 amino acids. Germline trimming cut 4 bases from V and 2 bases from J; bases unmatched to any gene: 4.

The chain is built from TRBV5-4 and TRBJ1-1; D unresolved. In germline, CDR1 is SGHNT, CDR2 YYREEE (reference sequence). With 0 bases removed from V and 4 bases from J, the gap between germline ends came to 13 bases. The CDR3 runs 15 residues. The CDR3 spells CASSLAGSRSTEAFF. DNA of the CDR3: TGTGCCAGCAGCTTGGCCGGGAGTAGGAGCACTGAAGCTTTCTTT.

This clone was counted a single time. The chain has TRBV18 and TRBJ1-4; D uncertain. The CDR3 runs to 12 residues. The germline V gene encodes CDR1 KGHSH and CDR2 LQKENI. The V end was cut by 3 bases, the J end by 4 bases, with 3 bases between. The CDR3 loop is CASSPSNEKLFF. Here the CDR3 DNA reads TGTGCCAGCTCACCCAGTAATGAAAAACTGTTTTTT. Looking up the rest from reference TRBV18 and TRBJ1-4 gives the full variable domain: NAGVMQNPRHLVRRRGQEARLRCSPMKGHSHVYWYRQLPEEGLKFMVYLQKENIIDESGMPKERFSAEFPKEGPSILRIQQVVRGDSAAYFCASSPSNEKLFFGSGTQLSVL.

The chain employs TRBV7-2 and TRBJ2-1; no reliable D call. Trimming took 3 bases from V and 0 from J, leaving 6 bases between them. Per the germline V gene, CDR1 is SGHTA and CDR2 is FQGNSA. This CDR3 comprises 14 residues. The chain's CDR3 is CASSLASSYNEQFF. CDR3 in DNA: TGTGCCAGCAGCTTGGCCAGCTCCTACAATGAGCAGTTCTTC.

V gene TRBV29-1 combines with J gene TRBJ2-1; a possible D gene is TRBD1 (6 bases). Germline V gives CDR1 SQVTM, CDR2 ANQGSEA. The CDR3 is made up of 14 amino acids. Between the trimmed V and J ends, which lost 3 bases and 2 bases, there was a span of 11 bases. The CDR3 spells CSVDIGDTYNEQFF. The CDR3, as DNA: TGCAGCGTTGATATAGGGGACACCTACAATGAGCAGTTCTTC.

The V gene is TRBV19, the J gene TRBJ2-1; 12 nucleotides align to TRBD1. Germline V CDR1 and CDR2: LNHDA, SQIVND (reference sequence). This CDR3 has 17 residues. The ends lost 6 bases at V and 3 bases at J; junction bases unmatched: 9. CDR3 DNA sequence: TGTGCCAGTAGGAAAGCCGGGACAGGGGGCTTCTACAATGAGCAGTTCTTC. It encodes CASRKAGTGGFYNEQFF.

This chain links TRBV30 with TRBJ2-1; TRBD2 agrees at 14 bases. Trimming at V came to 4 bases and at J to 8 bases, leaving 7 bases not matched to a gene. Looked up from germline, CDR1 is GTSNPN and CDR2 is SVGIG (reference sequence). CDR3 size: 15 residues. The CDR3 here is CAWTLTSGGAHEQFF. Written as DNA, the CDR3 is TGTGCCTGGACCCTGACTAGCGGGGGGGCCCATGAGCAGTTCTTC.

This chain joins TRBV5-1 and TRBJ2-1; TRBD1 matches at 8 bases. With V trimmed by 0 bases and J by 10 bases, 6 bases remained unmatched. The length of the CDR3 is 14 residues. Germline V gives CDR1 SGHRS, CDR2 YFSETQ. CDR3 coding DNA: TGCGCCAGCAGCTTGGGCCAGGGGGCAGGCGAGCAGTTCTTC. It codes for CASSLGQGAGEQFF.

J is TRBJ1-2 and V is TRBV6-6; no reliable D call. Germline values: CDR1 MNHNY, CDR2 SVGAGI (reference sequence). V was trimmed by 6 bases and J by 6 bases, leaving 14 bases between them. The CDR3 runs to 13 residues. CDR3 residues: CASSREMVDGYTF. The CDR3 nucleotides read TGTGCCAGCAGCCGGGAAATGGTTGATGGCTACACCTTC.

This clone has just one count. J is TRBJ1-5 and V is TRBV5-1; maybe TRBD1 (5 bases). Germline loops: CDR1 SGHRS, CDR2 YFSETQ. Trimming left V 2 bases short and J 0 bases short, with 9 bases between. This CDR3 spans 15 amino acids. CDR3 bases: TGCGCCAGCAGCTTAAGGGGCGATAGCAATCAGCCCCAGCATTTT. Its protein product is CASSLRGDSNQPQHF.

This clone was recorded only once. V gene TRBV2 combines with J gene TRBJ1-2, with TRBD1 identical over 9 bases. The CDR3 length is 13 residues. Germline V gives CDR1 SNHLY, CDR2 FYNNEI. V lost 5 bases to trimming and J lost 8 bases; unmatched junction nucleotides: 6. The CDR3 spells CASSSPDRGGYTF. The CDR3 nucleotides read TGTGCCAGCAGTTCTCCGGACAGGGGAGGCTACACCTTC.

This chain uses TRBV25-1 with TRBJ1-5; D is possibly TRBD1 (5 bases). The CDR3 has 14 amino acids. Trimming shortened V by 3 bases and J by 5 bases, and 11 bases separated the two germline ends. Germline CDR1 and CDR2: MGHDK and SYGVNS. CDR3 amino acids: CASSDGDFYQPQHF. In DNA, the CDR3 is TGTGCCAGCAGTGACGGGGACTTCTATCAGCCCCAGCATTTT. Full variable domain (rest looked up from reference TRBV25-1 and TRBJ1-5): EADIYQTPRYLVIGTGKKITLECSQTMGHDKMYWYQQDPGMELHLIHYSYGVNSTEKGDLSSESTVSRIRTEHFPLTLESARPSHTSQYLCASSDGDFYQPQHFGDGTRLSIL.

The rearrangement joins TRBV14 to TRBJ1-3; D is unclear. Germline CDR1 is SGHDN and CDR2 is FVKESK. The CDR3 consists of 13 residues. Trimming took 1 base from V and 4 from J, leaving 5 bases between them. The CDR3: CASSQAGGNTIYF. The CDR3 nucleotides read TGTGCCAGCAGCCAAGCGGGGGGAAACACCATATATTTT.

This clone was seen a few times. The V gene is TRBV5-1, the J gene TRBJ1-1, with 9 bases lining up with TRBD1. Germline V gene sequence: CDR1 SGHRS, CDR2 YFSETQ. The CDR3 covers 14 residues. V shed 5 bases, J shed 4 bases, and the junction held 6 bases outside the gene matches. CDR3 loop: CASRATGGGTEAFF. DNA of the CDR3: TGCGCCAGCAGAGCGACAGGGGGAGGCACTGAAGCTTTCTTT.

The chain has TRBV11-2 and TRBJ2-3; 9 positions match TRBD2. This CDR3 has 15 amino acids. After removal of 6 bases from V and 2 bases from J, the junction contained 6 bases not matched to a gene. CDR1 is SGHAT and CDR2 is FQNNGV in the germline V gene. The CDR3 sequence: CASRLPGLATDTQYF. In DNA form, the CDR3 reads TGTGCCAGCAGACTCCCGGGACTAGCCACAGATACGCAGTATTTT.

The rearrangement joins TRBV27 to TRBJ1-5; D remains unclear. The CDR3 is made up of 13 amino acids. CDR1 MNHEY and CDR2 SMNVEV come from the germline V gene (reference sequence). The germline V and J ends were trimmed by 4 bases and 4 bases, with 8 bases remaining between them. The CDR3 reads CASSWTLNQPQHF. The CDR3 nucleotides read TGTGCCAGCAGTTGGACTCTTAATCAGCCCCAGCATTTT.

CDR3 region: CASSQKDRVYGYTF. The CDR3 DNA is TGTGCCAGCAGCCAAAAGGACAGGGTCTATGGCTACACCTTC. The chain combines TRBV14 with TRBJ1-2; TRBD1 aligns across 8 bases. Germline CDR1 SGHDN, CDR2 FVKESK. V trimming: 2 bases; J trimming: 4 bases; junction bases outside the gene matches: 3. The CDR3 runs to 14 residues.

This clone has only a few counts. J is TRBJ2-3 and V is TRBV5-8, with TRBD2 as a possible D gene (5 bases). CDR1 is SGHTS, CDR2 YDEGEE, per germline. This CDR3 has 15 residues. Deletions cut 5 bases from V and 2 bases from J, with 15 bases between. CDR3 in DNA: TGTGCCAGCAGTCGCCTGACTAAATCCACAGATACGCAGTATTTT. This codes for CASSRLTKSTDTQYF.

The V gene is TRBV5-1, the J gene TRBJ2-3; TRBD1 agrees at 7 bases. CDR1 and CDR2 from the germline V gene are SGHRS and YFSETQ. There are 14 residues in the CDR3. The trim removed 4 bases at V and 2 bases at J, leaving 4 bases unmatched. The CDR3 region is CASSAGQATDTQYF. The CDR3 DNA sequence: TGCGCCAGCAGCGCTGGACAGGCCACAGATACGCAGTATTTT.

This clone was seen only a few times. CDR3: CASSFMGGTNYGYTF. CDR3 DNA: TGTGCCAGCAGTTTCATGGGGGGAACTAACTATGGCTACACCTTC. The chain employs TRBV27 and TRBJ1-2; tentatively, D is TRBD1 (5 bases). Germline values: CDR1 MNHEY, CDR2 SMNVEV (reference sequence). The CDR3 runs to 15 residues. V lost 3 bases to trimming and J lost 0 bases, with 11 bases between them.

The rearrangement uses TRBV5-1 and TRBJ2-5, with D unresolved. Germline loops: CDR1 SGHRS, CDR2 YFSETQ. V was pared by 6 bases and J by 5 bases, with 14 bases between. This CDR3 contains 13 residues. The CDR3 nucleotides are TGCGCCAGCACCAGGCCGCCCGCGGAGACCCAGTACTTC. Translation gives CASTRPPAETQYF.

This clone appeared a single time. The J gene is TRBJ1-2, the V gene TRBV29-1; 8 nucleotides agree with TRBD1. The CDR3 is 13 residues long. The ends lost 0 bases at V and 5 bases at J; junction bases unmatched: 2. Germline V gives CDR1 SQVTM, CDR2 ANQGSEA. CDR3 DNA: TGCAGCGTTGAAGAAGGACAGGGATATGGCTACACCTTC. Translating gives CSVEEGQGYGYTF.

This CDR3 reads CASSPGGLYEQYF. CDR3 nucleotides: TGTGCCAGCAGCCCAGGGGGCCTCTACGAGCAGTACTTC. This chain uses TRBV7-9 with TRBJ2-7, with 8 bases fitting TRBD1. The CDR3 totals 13 residues. J was trimmed by 3 bases and V by 5 bases; bases with no gene match: 3. Germline V gene lookup returns CDR1 SEHNR and CDR2 FQNEAQ (reference sequence). The whole variable domain, remainder taken from reference TRBV7-9 and TRBJ2-7, is DTGVSQNPRHKITKRGQNVTFRCDPISEHNRLYWYRQTLGQGPEFLTYFQNEAQLEKSRLLSDRFSAERPKGSFSTLEIQRTEQGDSAMYLCASSPGGLYEQYFGPGTRLTVT.

The chain couples TRBV25-1 to TRBJ2-4; D might be TRBD2 (6 bases). CDR3 length: 14 residues. Per germline, CDR1 MGHDK and CDR2 SYGVNS. V lost 8 bases and J lost 9, with 20 bases in between. The CDR3 coding sequence is TGTGCCAGCTCGGATCCGGGGGTGGTTGGCATTCAGTACTTC. Its protein is CASSDPGVVGIQYF.

This sequence joins TRBV4-1 and TRBJ2-2, with 11 bases matching TRBD2. After removal of 2 bases from V and 5 bases from J, the junction contained 10 bases not matched to a gene. The CDR3 sequence is 18 residues long. The germline gives CDR1 MGHRA, CDR2 YSYEKL. The CDR3 here is CASSQPLLAGGRTGELFF. CDR3 coding DNA: TGCGCCAGCAGCCAACCCCTCCTAGCGGGGGGTCGGACCGGGGAGCTGTTTTTT.

The V and J genes are TRBV6-1 and TRBJ2-2; TRBD2 aligns across 10 bases. Germline CDR1 MNHNS, CDR2 SASEGT. The CDR3 loop spans 17 amino acids. Unmatched junction bases numbered 11, after V lost 4 bases and J lost 6 bases. CDR3 sequence (DNA): TGTGCCAGCAGTGTCCCAACCGAGCGGGGGGGGGCCGGGGAGCTGTTTTTT. Its translation: CASSVPTERGGAGELFF.

The V gene is TRBV28, the J gene TRBJ2-7, with TRBD1 as a possible D gene (6 bases). The CDR3 runs 15 residues. The V gene lost 2 bases and the J gene lost 3 bases, with 14 bases spanning the gap. Germline lookup yields CDR1 MDHEN and CDR2 SYDVKM. Here the CDR3 reads CASSLRQGLSYEQYF. The CDR3 coding sequence is TGTGCCAGCAGTTTACGGCAGGGGTTGAGCTACGAGCAGTACTTC.